These 29 T cell receptor beta chains came from one sample sequenced in a study of shared clonotypes between healthy human individuals. The method was immunoSEQ multiplex PCR; TCRdb's version includes in-frame clones alone and lacks a portion of them. Of more than 2 million clones listed, roughly 94% are singletons. Input material: naive CD4+ T cells sorted from blood. Described subset: CD45RA+ positively selected. Every receptor here comes from a man aged 18 to 35 in good health.

The gene calls are TRBV11-3 and TRBJ1-1; tentatively, D is TRBD1 (6 bases). V gave up 1 base and J gave up 0 bases, with 15 bases separating them. Germline CDR1 and CDR2: SGHNT and YENEEA. The CDR3 has 17 amino acids. The CDR3 is CASSLGGQQGVNTEAFF. The CDR3 DNA reads TGTGCCAGCAGCTTAGGGGGCCAACAGGGCGTGAACACTGAAGCTTTCTTT.

The genes are TRBV10-3 and TRBJ2-1; 11 bases align to TRBD2. J was trimmed by 7 bases and V by 9 bases; bases with no gene match: 8. The CDR3 runs to 14 residues. The germline CDR1 and CDR2 sequences are ENHRY and SYGVKD. The CDR3 DNA follows: TGTGCCATTACCGGGACTAGCGGCCCGAATGAGCAGTTCTTC. Encoded protein: CAITGTSGPNEQFF.

The V and J genes are TRBV6-1 and TRBJ2-7, with no clear D. This CDR3 is built from 13 residues. V lost 5 bases to trimming and J lost 5 bases, with 13 bases between them. Germline V gene data show CDR1 as MNHNS and CDR2 as SASEGT. CDR3: CASSRLLSDEQYF. CDR3 in DNA: TGTGCCAGCAGTCGCCTGCTGAGTGACGAGCAGTACTTC.

This clone was seen only once. V and J are TRBV7-6 and TRBJ2-5; tentative D call: TRBD2 (5 bases). From germline, CDR1 is SGHVS and CDR2 FNYEAQ. This CDR3 has 16 amino acids. The germline V and J ends were trimmed by 6 bases and 4 bases, with 21 bases remaining between them. The CDR3 spells CASSPRVRAIPETQYF. CDR3 nucleotide sequence: TGTGCCAGCAGTCCCCGGGTGCGGGCAATCCCAGAGACCCAGTACTTC.

The chain has TRBV2 and TRBJ2-7; no clear D. CDR1 and CDR2 (germline): SNHLY, FYNNEI. V was shortened by 6 bases and J by 4 bases, with 10 bases between the two germline ends. The CDR3 length is 12 residues. The CDR3 sequence is CASRDIGYEQYF. In nucleotides, the CDR3 is TGTGCCAGCAGAGACATAGGATACGAGCAGTACTTC.

The V call is TRBV4-3, the J call TRBJ2-3; 10 nucleotides agree with TRBD2. V dropped 3 bases and J dropped 4; count of bases not matched to a gene: 16. CDR3 length: 19 amino acids. Germline CDR1 LGHNA, CDR2 YSLEER. CDR3: CASSQGWSGRAVVADTQYF. DNA for the CDR3: TGCGCCAGCAGCCAGGGTTGGAGCGGGAGGGCTGTTGTGGCAGATACGCAGTATTTT.

The chain recombines TRBV5-4 with TRBJ2-7; the D gene is possibly TRBD2 (7 bases). Per the germline V gene, CDR1 is SGHNT and CDR2 is YYREEE (reference sequence). The ends were cut back, 0 bases at V and 5 bases at J, with 15 bases in the middle. CDR3 length: 15 amino acids. In DNA form, the CDR3 reads TGTGCCAGCAGCTTGGATTCGCGGGGGCCCCACGAGCAGTACTTC. Its translation: CASSLDSRGPHEQYF.

The V call is TRBV4-1, the J call TRBJ1-1; the match to TRBD1 covers 7 bases. J gave up 9 bases and V 4 bases, and 5 bases lay outside the gene matches. CDR1 MGHRA and CDR2 YSYEKL come from the germline V gene. CDR3 size: 12 residues. The CDR3 DNA is TGCGCCAGCAGCCCCCAGGGGGGCCAAGCTTTCTTT. Translating gives CASSPQGGQAFF.

V is TRBV21-1 and J is TRBJ2-4; the table assigns TRBD2, which was not confirmed against the DNA. TRBV21-1 constitutes a pseudogene. The CDR3 covers 18 residues. CDR3 DNA sequence: TGTGCCAGCAGCAAACGGGACGTAGCTGGGGGAGGCAAAAACATTCAGTACTTC. Its translation is CASSKRDVAGGGKNIQYF.

The V call is TRBV7-8, the J call TRBJ1-5; D remains ambiguous. CDR3 length: 14 residues. Germline CDR1 reads SGHVS; CDR2 reads FQNEAQ. V gave up 1 base and J gave up 7 bases, with 11 bases separating them. In DNA, the CDR3 is TGTGCCAGCAGCTTAGGGACTGTAGCCCAGCCCCAGCATTTT. It encodes CASSLGTVAQPQHF.

The V gene is TRBV19, the J gene TRBJ2-2, with 7 bases identical to TRBD1. The CDR3 consists of 15 residues. Germline CDR1 reads LNHDA; CDR2 reads SQIVND (reference sequence). Germline trimming cut 10 bases from V and 4 bases from J; bases unmatched to any gene: 12. CDR3 in amino acids: CAIEDRAAGTGELFF. CDR3 in DNA: TGTGCCATTGAAGACAGGGCCGCGGGCACCGGGGAGCTGTTTTTT. The whole variable domain, remainder taken from reference TRBV19 and TRBJ2-2, is DGGITQSPKYLFRKEGQNVTLSCEQNLNHDAMYWYRQDPGQGLRLIYYSQIVNDFQKGDIAEGYSVSREKKESFPLTVTSAQKNPTAFYLCAIEDRAAGTGELFFGEGSRLTVL.

The chain joins TRBV11-2 to TRBJ2-7; 7 nucleotides agree with TRBD2. Per germline, CDR1 SGHAT and CDR2 FQNNGV. After removal of 5 bases from V and 5 bases from J, the junction contained 15 bases not matched to a gene. The CDR3 spans 16 residues. The CDR3 coding sequence is TGTGCCAGCAGCGGGTCTTGGGGGGTCGGGACTAACGAGCAGTACTTC. This encodes CASSGSWGVGTNEQYF.

The V gene is TRBV6-5, the J gene TRBJ1-4; D is ambiguous. CDR3 length: 14 amino acids. Trimming pared 2 bases from V and 8 bases from J, leaving 12 bases between. Germline loops: CDR1 MNHEY, CDR2 SVGAGI. The CDR3, as DNA: TGTGCCAGCAGTTACCTATTGCGGGGAGAAAAACTGTTTTTT. As protein: CASSYLLRGEKLFF.

The genes are TRBV25-1 and TRBJ2-2; 12 bases agree with TRBD1. Trimming took 6 bases from V and 7 from J; bases not matched to a gene: 9. Germline CDR1 reads MGHDK; CDR2 reads SYGVNS. The length of the CDR3 is 16 residues. The CDR3 sequence is CASRGTGGATIGELFF. The CDR3 DNA sequence: TGTGCCAGCAGAGGGACAGGGGGCGCGACGATCGGGGAGCTGTTTTTT.

The DNA of the CDR3 is TGTGCCAGCAGTTCACCGATAGCGGGAGCTGGCAATGAGCAGTTCTTC. Its translation: CASSSPIAGAGNEQFF. This sequence joins TRBV7-9 and TRBJ2-1; 9 nucleotides line up with TRBD2. J lost 6 bases, V lost 6 bases, and 12 bases had no gene match. Germline loops: CDR1 SEHNR, CDR2 FQNEAQ (reference sequence). This CDR3 is built from 16 residues.

The chain links TRBV14 to TRBJ1-6; D is uncertain. Germline lookup yields CDR1 SGHDN and CDR2 FVKESK. With 2 bases removed from V and 3 bases from J, the gap between germline ends came to 8 bases. The CDR3 has 15 residues. The CDR3 spells CASSQRVNYNSPLHF. As DNA, the CDR3 is TGTGCCAGCAGCCAAAGGGTGAACTATAATTCACCCCTCCACTTT. Variable domain in full (rest from reference TRBV14 and TRBJ1-6): EAGVTQFPSHSVIEKGQTVTLRCDPISGHDNLYWYRRVMGKEIKFLLHFVKESKQDESGMPNNRFLAERTGGTYSTLKVQPAELEDSGVYFCASSQRVNYNSPLHFGNGTRLTVT.

The V call is TRBV18, the J call TRBJ2-3; TRBD1 matches 8 bases. This CDR3 region has 14 residues. Germline CDR1 and CDR2: KGHSH and LQKENI. V was clipped by 4 bases and J by 3 bases; unmatched bases: 3. The CDR3 region has the DNA TGTGCCAGCTCACGACAGGGGTGGACAGATACGCAGTATTTT. It encodes CASSRQGWTDTQYF.

As concerns this clone: Other DNA sequences in the same sample also yield this CDR3. CDR3 coding DNA: TGTGCCATCAGTGAAGGGGGCGGAGAGACCCAGTACTTC. Translated, it gives CAISEGGGETQYF. The rearrangement joins TRBV10-3 to TRBJ2-5; 7 bases map to TRBD1. Germline V gene data show CDR1 as ENHRY and CDR2 as SYGVKD. The CDR3 has 13 amino acids. The V segment lost 3 bases and the J segment 4 bases; nucleotides outside the gene matches: 2.

The chain recombines TRBV7-9 with TRBJ2-5; tentative D call: TRBD2 (6 bases). V was shortened by 6 bases and J by 7 bases, with 15 bases between the two germline ends. Per the germline V gene, CDR1 is SEHNR and CDR2 is FQNEAQ (reference sequence). This CDR3 region has 13 residues. This chain's CDR3 is CASSFGSTGTQYF. The CDR3 bases are TGTGCCAGCAGTTTCGGGAGTACAGGGACCCAGTACTTC.

The rearrangement links TRBV18 to TRBJ1-2; TRBD1 agrees at 10 bases. V lost 3 bases to trimming and J lost 8 bases; unmatched junction nucleotides: 9. The CDR3 is made up of 15 amino acids. CDR1 KGHSH and CDR2 LQKENI come from the germline V gene. In DNA, the CDR3 is TGTGCCAGCTCACCCGGGGGTGACAGGGGGCGAGGCTACACCTTC. Translation gives CASSPGGDRGRGYTF.

A note on this clone: The sample contains more than one DNA sequence encoding this CDR3. The chain is built from TRBV30 and TRBJ1-3, with no clear D. This CDR3 is 13 amino acids long. The germline V gene has CDR1 GTSNPN and CDR2 SVGIG (reference sequence). The V end lost 1 base, the J end lost 3 bases, and 7 bases lay between the germline ends. The CDR3: CAWSGGGGNTIYF. In DNA, the CDR3 is TGTGCCTGGAGTGGGGGTGGTGGAAACACCATATATTTT.

This sequence joins TRBV2 and TRBJ1-5; possible D gene TRBD1, 5 bases. From germline, CDR1 is SNHLY and CDR2 FYNNEI. CDR3 length: 15 residues. The ends were cut back, 7 bases at V and 2 bases at J, with 15 bases in the middle. CDR3 DNA sequence: TGTGCCAGCACCAGGGAGTTTGGGGGCAATCAGCCCCAGCATTTT. Translated, it gives CASTREFGGNQPQHF.

The rearrangement uses TRBV11-2 and TRBJ2-7; 10 nucleotides align to TRBD1. The CDR3 runs 14 residues. Germline assignment: CDR1 SGHAT and CDR2 FQNNGV. The V and J ends lost 4 bases and 3 bases, in that order; junction bases with no gene match: 3. CDR3 residues: CASSSGQGIYEQYF. CDR3 sequence (DNA): TGTGCCAGCAGCTCGGGACAGGGGATCTACGAGCAGTACTTC.

The V gene is TRBV5-1, the J gene TRBJ1-2, with 8 bases fitting TRBD1. This CDR3 is 14 amino acids long. From germline, CDR1 is SGHRS and CDR2 YFSETQ. The trim removed 5 bases at V and 2 bases at J, leaving 5 bases unmatched. The DNA for the CDR3 is TGCGCCAGCAGTCGGGACAGGAACAACTATGGCTACACCTTC. Its translation: CASSRDRNNYGYTF.

The chain uses TRBV11-1 and TRBJ2-3, with 8 bases aligning to TRBD1. From germline, CDR1 is SGHAT and CDR2 FQDESV (reference sequence). This CDR3 is 17 amino acids long. J gave up 4 bases and V 5 bases, and 14 bases lay outside the gene matches. The CDR3 DNA reads TGTGCCAGCAGCCCTAGGTGGGGACAGGTTATCGCAGATACGCAGTATTTT. Translation: CASSPRWGQVIADTQYF. The whole variable domain, filled in from reference TRBV11-1 and TRBJ2-3, reads EAEVAQSPRYKITEKSQAVAFWCDPISGHATLYWYRQILGQGPELLVQFQDESVVDDSQLPKDRFSAERLKGVDSTLKIQPAELGDSAMYLCASSPRWGQVIADTQYFGPGTRLTVL.

The chain carries TRBV4-2 and TRBJ1-2, with a possible D match to TRBD1 (6 bases). The CDR3 consists of 16 residues. V was cut by 0 bases and J by 10 bases, with 21 bases left in between. CDR1 and CDR2 (germline): LGHNA, YNFKEQ. The CDR3 sequence is CASSQEGGLPSHYYTF. CDR3 nucleotides: TGTGCCAGCAGCCAAGAAGGGGGACTGCCGTCGCACTACTACACCTTC.

This clone was seen just once. The V call is TRBV7-9, the J call TRBJ1-1; weak D call: TRBD1 (6 bases). V lost 5 bases and J lost 0, with 10 bases in between. CDR1 SEHNR and CDR2 FQNEAQ come from the germline V gene (reference sequence). The CDR3 has 14 residues. The CDR3 region is CASSHGTLNTEAFF. The CDR3 nucleotides are TGTGCCAGCAGCCACGGGACATTGAACACTGAAGCTTTCTTT.

The chain employs TRBV18 and TRBJ2-3; maybe TRBD1 (6 bases). Trimming stripped 0 bases from V and 9 bases from J, with 13 bases between. Per germline, CDR1 KGHSH and CDR2 LQKENI. The CDR3 runs to 14 residues. The CDR3 is CASSPPGARGTQYF. The CDR3 DNA is TGTGCCAGCTCACCACCGGGGGCCAGAGGAACGCAGTATTTT.

This clone was detected only once. The V and J genes are TRBV25-1 and TRBJ2-7; D is undetermined. V was trimmed by 1 base and J by 3 bases, leaving 13 bases between them. CDR3 length: 15 residues. CDR1 and CDR2 from the germline V gene are MGHDK and SYGVNS. The chain's CDR3 is CASSEWAGQSYEQYF. In nucleotides, the CDR3 is TGTGCCAGCAGTGAATGGGCCGGGCAGAGCTACGAGCAGTACTTC.